The 5 T cell receptor beta chains below come from one sample, sequenced in a study of regulatory T cells in long-lasting Graves disease. Time point: persistent/refractory GD, antithyroid drugs over 5 years with positive TRAb. The authors made the TCR library using RNA they extracted from PBMCs. Investigators prepared the TCR beta libraries by applying iRepertoire HTBI primers and Arm-PCR of CDR3 regions. A single record per CDR3 protein comes from TCRdb applying MiXCR to the multiplex PCR reads. Of a few hundred thousand distinct CDR3 sequences in the sample, under 25% are singletons; the top ten hold around 7%. The sample was peripheral blood mononuclear cells (PBMCs), taken when the disease was refractory, from a patient treated with antithyroid drugs. The receptors shown here come from a female donor with Graves disease.

This clonotype was picked up a small number of times. A single base separates this from a much larger clone, so it may be a read error. The rearrangement joins TRBV12-3 or TRBV12-4 to TRBJ1-1; D unresolved. The CDR3 is 12 amino acids. The CDR3: CVSSFWNTEAFF. The CDR3 coding sequence is TGTGTCAGCAGTTTTTGGAACACTGAAGCTTTCTTT.

DNA of the CDR3: TGTGCCAGCAGCGCCAACGTGGGGGAGACCCAGTACTTC. It specifies CASSANVGETQYF. The gene calls are TRBV9 and TRBJ2-5, with unresolved D. Trimming stripped 3 bases from V and 5 bases from J, with 11 bases between. The CDR3 totals 13 residues. CDR1 is SGDLS, CDR2 YYNGEE, per germline. Variable domain in full (rest from reference TRBV9 and TRBJ2-5): DSGVTQTPKHLITATGQRVTLRCSPRSGDLSVYWYQQSLDQGLQFLIQYYNGEERAKGNILERFSAQQFPDLHSELNLSSLELGDSALYFCASSANVGETQYFGPGTRLLVL.

In DNA, the CDR3 is TGTGCCAGCAGTTCGACACCCCTCTATGGCTACACCTTC. Protein product: CASSSTPLYGYTF. The rearrangement joins TRBV6-5 to TRBJ1-2; no definite D call. The V gene lost 4 bases and the J gene lost 4 bases, with 10 bases spanning the gap. Looked up from germline, CDR1 is MNHEY and CDR2 is SVGAGI. This CDR3 comprises 13 residues.

A word on this clonotype: Since no conserved phenylalanine or tryptophan closes the CDR3, a read error is the likely cause. The gene calls are TRBV9 and TRBJ1-1; the D is unclear. Trimming pared 0 bases from V and 5 bases from J, leaving 5 bases between. This CDR3 region has 12 residues. Germline loops: CDR1 SGDLS, CDR2 YYNGEE. The CDR3, as DNA: TGTGCCAGCAGCGTAGAGGAGACTGAAGCTTTCCTT. It yields the protein CASSVEETEAFL.

As concerns this clonotype: A read error likely explains this, since a far larger clone differs by one base. The chain recombines TRBV11-2 with TRBJ2-7, with D unclear. Germline CDR1 reads SGHAT; CDR2 reads FQNNGV. CDR3 size: 13 residues. CDR3 in amino acids: CTSSLGRTSEQYF. The CDR3 DNA follows: TGTACCAGCAGCTTAGGCAGGACCTCCGAGCAGTACTTC.